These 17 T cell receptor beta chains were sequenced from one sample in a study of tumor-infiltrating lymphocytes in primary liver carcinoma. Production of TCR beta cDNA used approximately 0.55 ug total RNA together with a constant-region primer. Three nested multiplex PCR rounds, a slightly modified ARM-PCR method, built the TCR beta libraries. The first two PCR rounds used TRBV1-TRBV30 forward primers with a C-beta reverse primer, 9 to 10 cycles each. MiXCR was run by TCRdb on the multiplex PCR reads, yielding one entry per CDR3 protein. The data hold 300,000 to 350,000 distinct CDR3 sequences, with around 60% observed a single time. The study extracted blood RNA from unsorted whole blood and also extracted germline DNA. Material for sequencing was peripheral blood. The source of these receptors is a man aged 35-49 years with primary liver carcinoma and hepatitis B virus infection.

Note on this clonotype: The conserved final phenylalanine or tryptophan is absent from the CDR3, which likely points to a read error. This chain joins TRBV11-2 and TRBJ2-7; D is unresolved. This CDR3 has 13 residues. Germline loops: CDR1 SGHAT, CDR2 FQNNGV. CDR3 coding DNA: TGTTCCAGCAGCTTAGGGTCGACCTACGAGCAGTACCTC. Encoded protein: CSSSLGSTYEQYL.

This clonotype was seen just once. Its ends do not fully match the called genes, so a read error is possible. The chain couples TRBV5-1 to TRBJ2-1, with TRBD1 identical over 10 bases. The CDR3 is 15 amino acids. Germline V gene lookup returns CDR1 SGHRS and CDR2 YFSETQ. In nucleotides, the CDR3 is TGCACCAGCAGCCTGGGACAGGGGCCCTACAATGAGCAGTTCTTC. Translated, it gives CTSSLGQGPYNEQFF.

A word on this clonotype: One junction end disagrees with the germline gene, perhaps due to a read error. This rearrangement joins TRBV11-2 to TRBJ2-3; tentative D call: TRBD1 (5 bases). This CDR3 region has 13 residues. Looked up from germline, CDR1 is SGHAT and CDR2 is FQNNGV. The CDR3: CTSSFKGAGTQYF. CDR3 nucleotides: TGTACCAGCAGCTTTAAAGGGGCAGGTACGCAGTATTTT.

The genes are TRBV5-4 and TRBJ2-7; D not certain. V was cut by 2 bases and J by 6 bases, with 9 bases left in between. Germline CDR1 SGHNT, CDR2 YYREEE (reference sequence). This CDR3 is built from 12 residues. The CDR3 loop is CASSFVSREQYF. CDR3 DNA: TGTGCCAGCAGCTTCGTTAGCCGCGAGCAGTACTTC. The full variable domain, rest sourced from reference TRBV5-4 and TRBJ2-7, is ETGVTQSPTHLIKTRGQQVTLRCSSQSGHNTVSWYQQALGQGPQFIFQYYREEENGRGNFPPRFSGLQFPNYSSELNVNALELDDSALYLCASSFVSREQYFGPGTRLTVT.

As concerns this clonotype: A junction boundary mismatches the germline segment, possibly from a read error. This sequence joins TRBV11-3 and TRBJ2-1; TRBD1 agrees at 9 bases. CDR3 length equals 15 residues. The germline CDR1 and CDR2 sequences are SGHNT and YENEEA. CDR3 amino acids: CASSQGQGKSNEQLF. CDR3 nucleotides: TGTGCTAGCAGCCAAGGACAGGGGAAGAGCAATGAGCAGCTCTTC.

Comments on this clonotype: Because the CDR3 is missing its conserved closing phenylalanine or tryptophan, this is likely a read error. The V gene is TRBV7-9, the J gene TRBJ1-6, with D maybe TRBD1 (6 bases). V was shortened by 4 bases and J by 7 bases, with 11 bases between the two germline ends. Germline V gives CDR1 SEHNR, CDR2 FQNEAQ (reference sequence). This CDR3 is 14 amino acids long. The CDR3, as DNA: TGTGCCAGCAGCTATACAGGGCGGAATTCACCCCTCCACGTT. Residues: CASSYTGRNSPLHV.

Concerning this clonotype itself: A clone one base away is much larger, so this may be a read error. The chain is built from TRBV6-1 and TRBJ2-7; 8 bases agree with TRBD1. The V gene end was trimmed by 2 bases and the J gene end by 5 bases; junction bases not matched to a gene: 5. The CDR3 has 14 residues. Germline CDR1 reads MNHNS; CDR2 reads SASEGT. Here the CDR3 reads CASSEPDRVNEQYF. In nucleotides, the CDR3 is TGTGCCAGCAGTGAACCGGACAGGGTTAACGAGCAGTACTTC.

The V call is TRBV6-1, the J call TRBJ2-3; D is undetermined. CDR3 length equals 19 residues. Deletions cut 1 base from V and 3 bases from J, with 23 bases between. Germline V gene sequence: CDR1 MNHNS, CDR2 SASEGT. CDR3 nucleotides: TGTGCCAGCAGTGAAGTGATAGCACCAAGTGAGTTCGGTACAGATACGCAGTATTTT. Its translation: CASSEVIAPSEFGTDTQYF.

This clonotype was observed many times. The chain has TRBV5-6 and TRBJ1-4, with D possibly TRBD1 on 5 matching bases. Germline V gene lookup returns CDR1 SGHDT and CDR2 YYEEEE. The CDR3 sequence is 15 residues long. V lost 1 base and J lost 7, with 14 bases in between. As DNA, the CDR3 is TGTGCCAGCAGCTTGACCGGGACTTGGAGTGAAAAACTGTTTTTT. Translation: CASSLTGTWSEKLFF.

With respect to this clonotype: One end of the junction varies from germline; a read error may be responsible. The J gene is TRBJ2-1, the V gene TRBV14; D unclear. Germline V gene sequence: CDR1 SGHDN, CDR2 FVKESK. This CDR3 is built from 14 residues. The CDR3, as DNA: TGTGCCAGCGGCCAATACACGTCCTACAATGAGCAGTTCTTC. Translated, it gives CASGQYTSYNEQFF. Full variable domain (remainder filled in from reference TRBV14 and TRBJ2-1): EAGVTQFPSHSVIEKGQTVTLRCDPISGHDNLYWYRRVMGKEIKFLLHFVKESKQDESGMPNNRFLAERTGGTYSTLKVQPAELEDSGVYFCASGQYTSYNEQFFGPGTRLTVL.

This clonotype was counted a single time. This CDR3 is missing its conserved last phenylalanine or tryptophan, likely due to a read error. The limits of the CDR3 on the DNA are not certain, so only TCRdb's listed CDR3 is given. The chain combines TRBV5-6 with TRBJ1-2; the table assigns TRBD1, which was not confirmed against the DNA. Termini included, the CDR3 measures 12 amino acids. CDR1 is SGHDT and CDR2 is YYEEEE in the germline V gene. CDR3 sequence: CAQLGWDRRLRL.

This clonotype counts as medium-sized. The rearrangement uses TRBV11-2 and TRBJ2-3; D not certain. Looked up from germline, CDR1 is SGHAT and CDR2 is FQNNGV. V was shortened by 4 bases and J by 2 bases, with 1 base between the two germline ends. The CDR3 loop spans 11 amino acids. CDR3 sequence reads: CASSYTDTQYF. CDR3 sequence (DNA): TGTGCCAGCAGCTACACAGATACGCAGTATTTT.

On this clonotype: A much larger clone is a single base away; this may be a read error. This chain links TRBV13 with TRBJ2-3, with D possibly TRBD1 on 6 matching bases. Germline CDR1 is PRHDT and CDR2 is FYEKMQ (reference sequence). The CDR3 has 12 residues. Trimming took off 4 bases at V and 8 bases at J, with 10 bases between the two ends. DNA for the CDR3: TGTGCCAGCAGCTGGGGGCGAGGTACGCAGTATTTT. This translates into CASSWGRGTQYF.

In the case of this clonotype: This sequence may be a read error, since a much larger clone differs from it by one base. CDR3 bases: TGTGCCATCAGTGACTCGGCGGGGAGGCTGTTTTTT. Translated, it gives CAISDSAGRLFF. This chain joins TRBV10-3 and TRBJ2-2, with D maybe TRBD2 (6 bases). The CDR3 consists of 12 residues. The V end lost 3 bases, the J end lost 13 bases, and 12 bases lay between the germline ends. Germline values: CDR1 ENHRY, CDR2 SYGVKD.

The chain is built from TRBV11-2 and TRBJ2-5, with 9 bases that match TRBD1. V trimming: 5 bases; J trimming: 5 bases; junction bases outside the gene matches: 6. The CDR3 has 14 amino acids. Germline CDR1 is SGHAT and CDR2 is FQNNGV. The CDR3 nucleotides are TGTGCCAGCAGCCAAGGGACAGGGATGGAGACCCAGTACTTC. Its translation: CASSQGTGMETQYF.

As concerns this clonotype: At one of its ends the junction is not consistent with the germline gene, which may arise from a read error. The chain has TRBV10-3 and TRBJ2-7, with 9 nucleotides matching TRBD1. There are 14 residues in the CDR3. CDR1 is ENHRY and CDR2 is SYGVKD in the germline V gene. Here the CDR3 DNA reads TGTGCCATCAGTGTCGCCGGGACAGGGAACGAGCAGTGCTTC. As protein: CAISVAGTGNEQCF.

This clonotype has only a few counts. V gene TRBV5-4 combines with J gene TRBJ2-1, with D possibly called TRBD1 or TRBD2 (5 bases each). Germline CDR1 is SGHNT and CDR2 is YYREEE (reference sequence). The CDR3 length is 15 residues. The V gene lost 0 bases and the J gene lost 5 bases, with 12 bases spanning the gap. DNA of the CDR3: TGTGCCAGCAGCTTGGCCGGGACGGCCAACAATGAGCAGTTCTTC. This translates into CASSLAGTANNEQFF.